This T cell receptor beta chain was recorded in a study of T-cell reconstitution after alpha-beta-depleted transplantation in children. General study results and limits: T-cell numbers and diversity one year post-transplant derived largely from freshly generated T cells. TCRbeta diversity was high at day 60 in some patients (a result of surviving recipient T cells and thymic progenitors).

This clonotype was picked up a small number of times. Its antigen is undetermined. The CDR3 contains 14 residues. Researchers prepared the TCRbeta library using unique molecular identifiers, the study reports. MiXCR, applied by TCRdb to the PCR reads, yields one record per CDR3 protein. Among a few hundred thousand distinct CDR3 sequences listed, about an eighth were seen once. The gene calls are TRBV21-1 and TRBJ2-1; TRBD1, as called in the table, went unchecked against the DNA. TRBV21-1 is designated a pseudogene. The sample here was PBMCs, mostly from graft donor cells, taken 360 days after TCRalphabeta/CD19-depleted stem cell transplant. This receptor was identified in a male patient aged 10 to 17 who had a stem cell transplant for acute myeloid leukemia, so the T cells may come from the graft donor. CDR3: CASSTQTAGNEQFF. CDR3 nucleotides: TGTGCCAGCAGCACGCAGACAGCGGGGAATGAGCAGTTCTTC.